These 31 T cell receptor beta chains came from one sample sequenced in a study of shared clonotypes between healthy human individuals. The table came from immunoSEQ multiplex PCR; TCRdb's copy has only in-frame clones and leaves some out. The sample has some 800,000 clones, 80% to 95% seen once. Cells designated naive CD8 were CD45RO-negative and were positively selected for CCR7, with terminally differentiated effector memory CD45RA+ cells excluded. Sequenced sample: naive CD8+ T cells sorted from blood. These receptor sequences come from a man aged 25 to 40 in good health.

The V gene is TRBV5-4, the J gene TRBJ2-2; 9 bases line up with TRBD1. The CDR3 is 16 amino acids. V lost 5 bases, J lost 4 bases, and 9 bases stayed unmatched. Per the germline V gene, CDR1 is SGHNT and CDR2 is YYREEE (reference sequence). The CDR3 DNA sequence: TGTGCCAGCAGACAAAGGGGACAGGGAGGCACCGGGGAGCTGTTTTTT. Amino acids: CASRQRGQGGTGELFF.

This chain links TRBV27 with TRBJ1-1; TRBD1 aligns across 8 bases. J gave up 1 base and V 6 bases, and 4 bases lay outside the gene matches. CDR3 length: 14 residues. CDR1 is MNHEY and CDR2 is SMNVEV in the germline V gene (reference sequence). As DNA, the CDR3 is TGTGCCAGCAGAAGGGACAGGCGGAACACTGAAGCTTTCTTT. Its translation: CASRRDRRNTEAFF.

This clone was observed a handful of times. V gene TRBV7-2 combines with J gene TRBJ2-1, with D possibly TRBD2 on 6 matching bases. Germline CDR1 and CDR2: SGHTA and FQGNSA. V lost 1 base and J lost 0, with 7 bases in between. The CDR3 has 15 residues. CDR3 DNA: TGTGCCAGCAGCTTAGGGGACTCCTCCTACAATGAGCAGTTCTTC. This translates into CASSLGDSSYNEQFF.

This clone has a single count. The rearrangement joins TRBV7-9 to TRBJ1-4; the D is unclear. Germline V gene sequence: CDR1 SEHNR, CDR2 FQNEAQ (reference sequence). Trimming pared 4 bases from V and 0 bases from J, leaving 9 bases between. The CDR3 consists of 15 residues. The CDR3 sequence: CASSSADPTNEKLFF. The CDR3 DNA reads TGTGCCAGCAGCTCGGCCGACCCAACTAATGAAAAACTGTTTTTT. The full variable domain, completed using reference TRBV7-9 and TRBJ1-4, is DTGVSQNPRHKITKRGQNVTFRCDPISEHNRLYWYRQTLGQGPEFLTYFQNEAQLEKSRLLSDRFSAERPKGSFSTLEIQRTEQGDSAMYLCASSSADPTNEKLFFGSGTQLSVL.

The rearrangement joins TRBV5-1 to TRBJ1-1; D is perhaps TRBD1 (5 bases). Deletions cut 2 bases from V and 0 bases from J, with 14 bases between. CDR1 and CDR2 from the germline V gene are SGHRS and YFSETQ. The CDR3 covers 16 residues. CDR3 in DNA: TGCGCCAGCAGCTTATCCGGGGCAAGGATGAACACTGAAGCTTTCTTT. As protein: CASSLSGARMNTEAFF.

The chain recombines TRBV28 with TRBJ1-1, with D hard to call. Trimming shortened V by 8 bases and J by 4 bases, and 14 bases separated the two germline ends. The CDR3 consists of 13 residues. Germline assignment: CDR1 MDHEN and CDR2 SYDVKM. The CDR3 sequence: CASSSTPVTEAFF. The CDR3 nucleotides read TGTGCCAGCTCGTCAACACCGGTCACTGAAGCTTTCTTT.

The chain employs TRBV12-5 and TRBJ1-1, with D unresolved. Looked up from germline, CDR1 is LGHNT and CDR2 is FRNRAP. The CDR3 has 13 residues. Deletions cut 4 bases from V and 1 base from J, with 7 bases between. CDR3 DNA: TGTGCTAGTGGTTCCGGGTCGAACACTGAAGCTTTCTTT. Encoded protein: CASGSGSNTEAFF. The full variable domain, completed using reference TRBV12-5 and TRBJ1-1, is DARVTQTPRHKVTEMGQEVTMRCQPILGHNTVFWYRQTMMQGLELLAYFRNRAPLDDSGMPKDRFSAEMPDATLATLKIQPSEPRDSAVYFCASGSGSNTEAFFGQGTRLTVV.

Only one count was recorded for this clone. Additional DNA sequences in this sample encode the identical CDR3. This chain uses TRBV19 with TRBJ2-7; 7 positions match TRBD1. With V trimmed by 1 base and J by 3 bases, 0 bases remained unmatched. Germline V gives CDR1 LNHDA, CDR2 SQIVND (reference sequence). This CDR3 contains 13 residues. CDR3 protein: CASSIAGGYEQYF. The CDR3 region has the DNA TGTGCCAGTAGTATAGCAGGGGGCTACGAGCAGTACTTC.

This chain uses TRBV6-6 with TRBJ2-1, with 9 bases identical to TRBD2. The CDR3 spans 11 residues. The trim removed 6 bases at V and 12 bases at J, leaving 3 bases unmatched. From germline, CDR1 is MNHNY and CDR2 SVGAGI (reference sequence). The CDR3 spells CASSRLAVQFF. The DNA of the CDR3 is TGTGCCAGCAGCCGACTAGCGGTGCAGTTCTTC.

The J gene is TRBJ2-7, the V gene TRBV27; possibly TRBD2 for D (6 bases). Germline-derived CDR1 and CDR2 are MNHEY and SMNVEV (reference sequence). With 8 bases removed from V and 3 bases from J, the gap between germline ends came to 14 bases. The CDR3 is 13 amino acids. CDR3 DNA: TGTGCCAGCGCATACGGACTAAACTACGAGCAGTACTTC. Its protein product is CASAYGLNYEQYF.

This chain joins TRBV15 and TRBJ2-5; D may match TRBD1 or TRBD2 (6 bases each). Trimming cost V 1 base and J 5 bases, with 14 bases left between them. The V gene's germline CDR1 is LNHNV and CDR2 YYDKDF (reference sequence). CDR3 length: 15 amino acids. This CDR3 is CATSRVRGLGETQYF. For the CDR3, the DNA is TGTGCCACCAGCAGAGTCCGGGGGCTTGGGGAGACCCAGTACTTC.

The genes are TRBV4-1 and TRBJ1-5; TRBD1 matches at 8 bases. V was clipped by 1 base and J by 7 bases; unmatched bases: 6. This CDR3 contains 15 residues. Germline loops: CDR1 MGHRA, CDR2 YSYEKL. The chain's CDR3 is CASSQGATGGQPQHF. CDR3 bases: TGCGCCAGCAGCCAAGGGGCTACAGGGGGACAGCCCCAGCATTTT.

This clone was picked up a small number of times. The V and J genes are TRBV19 and TRBJ1-2; possible D gene TRBD1, 5 bases. V lost 3 bases, J lost 4 bases, and 15 bases lay in between. From germline, CDR1 is LNHDA and CDR2 SQIVND (reference sequence). The CDR3 is 15 residues long. The CDR3, as DNA: TGTGCCAGTAGTATCCGGGACTCCGGAGGCTATGGCTACACCTTC. Protein product: CASSIRDSGGYGYTF.

Sample share makes this clone medium-sized. At the DNA level, this CDR3 is encoded by other sequences in the same sample as well. The V gene is TRBV11-2, the J gene TRBJ2-7, with 7 bases fitting TRBD1. This CDR3 has 15 residues. In germline, CDR1 is SGHAT, CDR2 FQNNGV. Germline trimming cut 0 bases from V and 0 bases from J; bases unmatched to any gene: 2. CDR3 nucleotides: TGTGCCAGCAGCTTAGAGGGGGACAGCTCCTACGAGCAGTACTTC. Translating gives CASSLEGDSSYEQYF.

V is TRBV7-9 and J is TRBJ2-1; 10 bases fit TRBD2. V trimming: 1 base; J trimming: 11 bases; junction bases outside the gene matches: 5. The CDR3 extends over 14 amino acids. Germline V gene lookup returns CDR1 SEHNR and CDR2 FQNEAQ (reference sequence). Here the CDR3 DNA reads TGTGCCAGCAGCTTAGAGGCTAGCGGGAGAAAGCAGTTCTTC. Residues: CASSLEASGRKQFF. The variable domain in full, with the rest retrieved from reference TRBV7-9 and TRBJ2-1, is DTGVSQNPRHKITKRGQNVTFRCDPISEHNRLYWYRQTLGQGPEFLTYFQNEAQLEKSRLLSDRFSAERPKGSFSTLEIQRTEQGDSAMYLCASSLEASGRKQFFGPGTRLTVL.

The genes are TRBV28 and TRBJ1-1; possible D gene TRBD1, 6 bases. This CDR3 has 14 amino acids. CDR1 is MDHEN and CDR2 is SYDVKM in the germline V gene. V lost 5 bases and J lost 5, with 15 bases in between. DNA for the CDR3: TGTGCCAGCAGTCCAAGGAACAGGGAAACTGAAGCTTTCTTT. Translation gives CASSPRNRETEAFF.

This clone was recorded once. Other DNA sequences from this sample encode an identical CDR3 as well. The genes are TRBV4-1 and TRBJ2-5; weak D call: TRBD1 (5 bases). Deletions cut 3 bases from V and 5 bases from J, with 7 bases between. Germline CDR1 MGHRA, CDR2 YSYEKL. The CDR3 consists of 12 residues. DNA for the CDR3: TGCGCCAGCAGCCAGGGGCGGGAGACCCAGTACTTC. Translated: CASSQGRETQYF.

The CDR3 protein is CASSFETSGRPTYNEQFF. The CDR3 bases are TGTGCCAGCAGCTTCGAGACTAGCGGGAGGCCCACCTACAATGAGCAGTTCTTC. The genes are TRBV7-6 and TRBJ2-1; 13 nucleotides match TRBD2. The V gene end was trimmed by 3 bases and the J gene end by 2 bases; junction bases not matched to a gene: 7. CDR3 size: 18 residues. From germline, CDR1 is SGHVS and CDR2 FNYEAQ.

This chain joins TRBV7-8 and TRBJ2-7; either TRBD1 or TRBD2 may fit D (5 bases each). Germline V gene sequence: CDR1 SGHVS, CDR2 FQNEAQ. The CDR3 is made up of 14 amino acids. V was clipped by 5 bases and J by 4 bases, with 15 bases between them. The CDR3 sequence is CASSPDVGVYEQYF. DNA of the CDR3: TGTGCCAGCAGCCCCGATGTGGGGGTTTACGAGCAGTACTTC. Looking up the rest from reference TRBV7-8 and TRBJ2-7 gives the full variable domain: GAGVSQSPRYKVAKRGQDVALRCDPISGHVSLFWYQQALGQGPEFLTYFQNEAQLDKSGLPSDRFFAERPEGSVSTLKIQRTQQEDSAVYLCASSPDVGVYEQYFGPGTRLTVT.

V usage is TRBV11-2 and J usage is TRBJ2-7; D tentatively fits TRBD1 or TRBD2 (6 bases each). Germline V gives CDR1 SGHAT, CDR2 FQNNGV. The CDR3 totals 17 residues. V was pared by 0 bases and J by 3 bases, with 18 bases between. DNA for the CDR3: TGTGCCAGCAGCTTAGAGGACAGCGGAGGGCCTCTCTACGAGCAGTACTTC. Protein product: CASSLEDSGGPLYEQYF.

The CDR3 region is CASSPLTISSGTNYEQYF. In DNA form, the CDR3 reads TGTGCCAGCAGCCCCCTTACAATCTCTTCGGGAACCAACTACGAGCAGTACTTC. The chain uses TRBV7-9 and TRBJ2-7; perhaps TRBD2 as D (5 bases). Germline V gives CDR1 SEHNR, CDR2 FQNEAQ (reference sequence). The CDR3 contains 18 residues. V lost 5 bases, J lost 3 bases, and 26 bases lay in between.

This clone was seen ten or more times. The identical CDR3 is also encoded by other nucleotide sequences in the sample. This chain connects TRBV6-5 to TRBJ1-5; D gene uncertain. Trimming shortened V by 0 bases and J by 6 bases, and 3 bases separated the two germline ends. The CDR3 runs 12 residues. From germline, CDR1 is MNHEY and CDR2 SVGAGI. CDR3 sequence reads: CASSYSGQPQHF. The CDR3 DNA sequence: TGTGCCAGCAGTTACTCGGGTCAGCCCCAGCATTTT.

This chain connects TRBV5-6 to TRBJ1-1; perhaps TRBD1 as D (6 bases). Trimming took 0 bases from V and 4 from J, leaving 13 bases between them. Germline V gene sequence: CDR1 SGHDT, CDR2 YYEEEE. The CDR3 runs 15 residues. DNA for the CDR3: TGTGCCAGCAGCTTGGGCAGGGGTACTCTCACTGAAGCTTTCTTT. Translating it yields CASSLGRGTLTEAFF.

This sequence joins TRBV7-9 and TRBJ2-2, with D possibly TRBD2 on 5 matching bases. V was clipped by 5 bases and J by 1 base, with 14 bases between them. The CDR3 spans 16 residues. Per germline, CDR1 SEHNR and CDR2 FQNEAQ (reference sequence). The CDR3 bases are TGTGCCAGCAGCACACGAGCGGAAAAGAACACCGGGGAGCTGTTTTTT. Amino acid sequence: CASSTRAEKNTGELFF.

The chain links TRBV27 to TRBJ2-2; 14 nucleotides agree with TRBD2. With V trimmed by 7 bases and J by 6 bases, 10 bases remained unmatched. The CDR3 has 17 residues. Looked up from germline, CDR1 is MNHEY and CDR2 is SMNVEV (reference sequence). The CDR3 is CASTQGLAGGYPGELFF. The CDR3 nucleotides are TGTGCCAGCACTCAAGGACTAGCGGGAGGTTATCCCGGGGAGCTGTTTTTT.

The chain has TRBV7-2 and TRBJ1-1; the D is unclear. Germline V gene sequence: CDR1 SGHTA, CDR2 FQGNSA. The germline V and J ends were trimmed by 4 bases and 4 bases, with 4 bases remaining between them. The length of the CDR3 is 11 residues. CDR3 residues: CASSWGTEAFF. The CDR3 bases are TGTGCCAGCAGCTGGGGCACTGAAGCTTTCTTT.

This clone was detected only once. The chain employs TRBV9 and TRBJ2-7; D tentatively reads TRBD1 or TRBD2 (5 bases each). Trimming took off 3 bases at V and 2 bases at J, with 12 bases between the two ends. In germline, CDR1 is SGDLS, CDR2 YYNGEE. This CDR3 is built from 14 residues. The chain's CDR3 is CASSARDVTYEQYF. In nucleotides, the CDR3 is TGTGCCAGCAGCGCCCGGGACGTCACCTACGAGCAGTACTTC.

This chain links TRBV2 with TRBJ2-1; TRBD1 is a possible D gene (6 bases). V gave up 10 bases and J gave up 8 bases, with 24 bases separating them. This CDR3 comprises 15 residues. Germline lookup yields CDR1 SNHLY and CDR2 FYNNEI. CDR3: CAIQGWGTSIHEQFF. As DNA, the CDR3 is TGTGCCATCCAGGGGTGGGGGACCAGCATCCATGAGCAGTTCTTC.

DNA of the CDR3: TGTGCCAGCAGCCAAGACAGCGCGGGAGGTAACGCAGATACGCAGTATTTT. Translated: CASSQDSAGGNADTQYF. The rearrangement links TRBV4-2 to TRBJ2-3, with 8 nucleotides matching TRBD2. After removal of 0 bases from V and 4 bases from J, the junction contained 9 bases not matched to a gene. In germline, CDR1 is LGHNA, CDR2 YNFKEQ. The CDR3 runs 17 residues.

J is TRBJ2-5 and V is TRBV12-5, with 9 nucleotides matching TRBD1. V trimming: 1 base; J trimming: 10 bases; junction bases outside the gene matches: 7. CDR1 LGHNT and CDR2 FRNRAP come from the germline V gene. The CDR3 totals 14 residues. CDR3 DNA: TGTGCTAGTGGTTTGGGGACAGACAGGGGGGACCAGTACTTC. Amino acid sequence: CASGLGTDRGDQYF.

This rearrangement joins TRBV6-6 to TRBJ1-5, with a possible D match to TRBD1 (5 bases). V was pared by 8 bases and J by 4 bases, with 15 bases between. The CDR3 is made up of 14 amino acids. Germline V gene lookup returns CDR1 MNHNY and CDR2 SVGAGI (reference sequence). The CDR3 region is CASGGRIANQPQHF. The CDR3 DNA reads as TGTGCCAGCGGGGGACGGATAGCAAATCAGCCCCAGCATTTT.